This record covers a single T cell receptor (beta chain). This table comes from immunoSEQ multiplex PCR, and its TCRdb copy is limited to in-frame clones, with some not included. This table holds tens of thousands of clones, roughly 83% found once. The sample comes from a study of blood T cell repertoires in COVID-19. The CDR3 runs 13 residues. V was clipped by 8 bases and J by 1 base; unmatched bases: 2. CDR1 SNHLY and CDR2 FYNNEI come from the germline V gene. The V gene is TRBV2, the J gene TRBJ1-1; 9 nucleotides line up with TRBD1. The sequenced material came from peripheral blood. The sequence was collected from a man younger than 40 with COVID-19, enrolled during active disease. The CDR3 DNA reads TGTGCCAGCCTGGGACAGGGGAACACTGAAGCTTTCTTT. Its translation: CASLGQGNTEAFF.